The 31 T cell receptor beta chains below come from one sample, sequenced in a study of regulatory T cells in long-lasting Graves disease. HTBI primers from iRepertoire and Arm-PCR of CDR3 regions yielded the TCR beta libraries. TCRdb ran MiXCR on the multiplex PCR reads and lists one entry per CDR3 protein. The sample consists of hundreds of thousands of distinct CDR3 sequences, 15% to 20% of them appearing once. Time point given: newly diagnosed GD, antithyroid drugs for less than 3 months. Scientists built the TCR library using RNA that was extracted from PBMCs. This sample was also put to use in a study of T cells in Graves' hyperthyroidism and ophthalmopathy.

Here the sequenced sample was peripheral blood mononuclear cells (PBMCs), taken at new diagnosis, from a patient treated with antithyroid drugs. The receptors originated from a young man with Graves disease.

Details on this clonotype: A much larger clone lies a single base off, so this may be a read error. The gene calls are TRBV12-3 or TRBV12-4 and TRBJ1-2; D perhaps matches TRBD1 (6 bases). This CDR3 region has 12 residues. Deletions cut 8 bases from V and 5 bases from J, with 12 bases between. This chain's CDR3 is CASAGALYGYTF. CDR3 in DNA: TGTGCCAGCGCAGGGGCCCTTTATGGCTACACCTTC.

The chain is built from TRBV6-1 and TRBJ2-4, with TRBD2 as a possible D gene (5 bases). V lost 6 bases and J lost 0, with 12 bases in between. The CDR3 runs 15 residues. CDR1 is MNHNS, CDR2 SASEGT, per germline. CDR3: CASREVREAKNIQYF. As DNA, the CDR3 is TGTGCCAGCAGGGAGGTGAGGGAAGCCAAAAACATTCAGTACTTC.

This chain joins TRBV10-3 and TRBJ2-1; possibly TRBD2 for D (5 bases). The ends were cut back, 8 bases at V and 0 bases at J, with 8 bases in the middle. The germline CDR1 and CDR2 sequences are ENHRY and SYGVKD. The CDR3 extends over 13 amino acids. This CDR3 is CAIGGYSYNEQFF. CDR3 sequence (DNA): TGTGCCATCGGCGGGTACTCCTACAATGAGCAGTTCTTC.

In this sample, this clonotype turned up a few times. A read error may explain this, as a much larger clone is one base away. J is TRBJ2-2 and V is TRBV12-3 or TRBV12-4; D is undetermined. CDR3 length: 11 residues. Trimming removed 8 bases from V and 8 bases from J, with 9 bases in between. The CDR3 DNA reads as TGTGCCAGCCGAATTGGGGGGGAGCTGTTTTTT. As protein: CASRIGGELFF.

CDR3 residues: CASSSGQLIANYGYTF. The CDR3 DNA follows: TGTGCCAGCAGTTCGGGACAGCTCATAGCTAACTATGGCTACACCTTC. The J gene is TRBJ1-2, the V gene TRBV12-3 or TRBV12-4, with TRBD1 matching 7 bases. The length of the CDR3 is 16 residues. V was clipped by 4 bases and J by 0 bases; unmatched bases: 8.

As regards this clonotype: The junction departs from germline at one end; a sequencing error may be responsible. The CDR3, as DNA: TGCGCCAGCAGCCGGCGACAGAGCACAGATACGCAGTATTTT. It translates to CASSRRQSTDTQYF. The rearrangement joins TRBV11-2 to TRBJ2-3; D possibly corresponds to TRBD1 (5 bases). From germline, CDR1 is SGHAT and CDR2 FQNNGV. The CDR3 runs to 14 residues.

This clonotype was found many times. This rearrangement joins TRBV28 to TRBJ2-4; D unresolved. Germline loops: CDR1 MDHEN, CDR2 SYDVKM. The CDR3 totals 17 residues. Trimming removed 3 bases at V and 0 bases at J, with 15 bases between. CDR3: CASSFRADNVAKNIQYF. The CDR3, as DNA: TGTGCCAGCAGTTTTCGGGCAGATAATGTAGCCAAAAACATTCAGTACTTC.

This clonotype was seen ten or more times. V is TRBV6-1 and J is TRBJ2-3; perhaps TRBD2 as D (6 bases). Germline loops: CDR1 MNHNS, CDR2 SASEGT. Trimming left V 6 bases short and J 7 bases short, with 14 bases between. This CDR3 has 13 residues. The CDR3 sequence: CASRPLARNTQYF. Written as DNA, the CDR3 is TGTGCCAGCAGGCCCCTAGCGCGCAATACGCAGTATTTT.

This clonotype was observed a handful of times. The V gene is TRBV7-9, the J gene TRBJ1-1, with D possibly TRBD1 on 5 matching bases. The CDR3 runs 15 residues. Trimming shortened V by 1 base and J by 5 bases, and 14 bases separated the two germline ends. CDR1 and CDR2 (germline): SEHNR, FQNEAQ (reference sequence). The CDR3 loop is CASSLETGRGTEAFF. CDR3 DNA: TGTGCCAGCAGCTTAGAAACAGGTCGAGGGACTGAAGCTTTCTTT. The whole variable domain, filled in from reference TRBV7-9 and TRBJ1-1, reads DTGVSQNPRHKITKRGQNVTFRCDPISEHNRLYWYRQTLGQGPEFLTYFQNEAQLEKSRLLSDRFSAERPKGSFSTLEIQRTEQGDSAMYLCASSLETGRGTEAFFGQGTRLTVV.

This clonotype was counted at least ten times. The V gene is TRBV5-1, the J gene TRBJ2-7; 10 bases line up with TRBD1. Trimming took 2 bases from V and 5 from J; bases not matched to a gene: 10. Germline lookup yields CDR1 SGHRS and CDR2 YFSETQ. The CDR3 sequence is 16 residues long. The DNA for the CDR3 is TGCGCCAGCAGCTTACAGCGGACAGGGGGAGTGAACGAGCAGTACTTC. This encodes CASSLQRTGGVNEQYF.

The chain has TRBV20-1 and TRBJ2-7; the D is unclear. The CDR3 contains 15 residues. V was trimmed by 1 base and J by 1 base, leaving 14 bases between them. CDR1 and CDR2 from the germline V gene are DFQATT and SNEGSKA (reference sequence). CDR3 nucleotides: TGCAGTGCTAGAGTGGGAAGCCCTCGGTCCTACGAGCAGTACTTC. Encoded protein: CSARVGSPRSYEQYF.

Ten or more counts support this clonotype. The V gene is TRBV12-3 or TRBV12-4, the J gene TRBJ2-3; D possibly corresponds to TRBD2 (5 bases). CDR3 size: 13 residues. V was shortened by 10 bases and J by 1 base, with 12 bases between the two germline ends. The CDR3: CATGFGGTDTQYF. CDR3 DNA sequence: TGTGCCACGGGGTTTGGTGGCACAGATACGCAGTATTTT.

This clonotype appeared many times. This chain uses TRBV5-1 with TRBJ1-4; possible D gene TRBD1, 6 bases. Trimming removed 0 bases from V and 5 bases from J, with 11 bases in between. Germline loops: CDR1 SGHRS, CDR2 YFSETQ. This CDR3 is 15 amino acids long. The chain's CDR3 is CASSLEGHRNEKLFF. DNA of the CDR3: TGCGCCAGCAGCTTGGAGGGACACCGAAATGAAAAACTGTTTTTT.

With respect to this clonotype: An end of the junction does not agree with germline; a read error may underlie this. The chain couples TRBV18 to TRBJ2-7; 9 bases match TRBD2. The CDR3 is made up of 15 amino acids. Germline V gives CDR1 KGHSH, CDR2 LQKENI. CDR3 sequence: CASPPSASGTYEQYF. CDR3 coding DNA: TGTGCCAGCCCACCATCGGCTAGCGGGACGTACGAGCAGTACTTC.

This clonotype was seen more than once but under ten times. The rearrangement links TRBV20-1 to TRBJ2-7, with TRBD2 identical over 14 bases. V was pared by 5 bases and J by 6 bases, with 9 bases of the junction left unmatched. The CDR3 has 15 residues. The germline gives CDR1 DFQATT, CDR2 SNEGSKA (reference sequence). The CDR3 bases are TGCAGTGCTCCGGGGGGGACTAGCGGGAGTATCGAGCAGTACTTC. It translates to CSAPGGTSGSIEQYF.

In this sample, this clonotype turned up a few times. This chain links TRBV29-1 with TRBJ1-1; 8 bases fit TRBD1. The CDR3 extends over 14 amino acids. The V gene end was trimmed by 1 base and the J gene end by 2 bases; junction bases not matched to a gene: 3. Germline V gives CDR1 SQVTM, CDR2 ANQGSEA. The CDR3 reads CSVEATGGNTEAFF. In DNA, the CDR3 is TGCAGCGTTGAAGCTACAGGGGGTAACACTGAAGCTTTCTTT. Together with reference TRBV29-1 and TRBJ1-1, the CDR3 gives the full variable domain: SAVISQKPSRDICQRGTSLTIQCQVDSQVTMMFWYRQQPGQSLTLIATANQGSEATYESGFVIDKFPISRPNLTFSTLTVSNMSPEDSSIYLCSVEATGGNTEAFFGQGTRLTVV.

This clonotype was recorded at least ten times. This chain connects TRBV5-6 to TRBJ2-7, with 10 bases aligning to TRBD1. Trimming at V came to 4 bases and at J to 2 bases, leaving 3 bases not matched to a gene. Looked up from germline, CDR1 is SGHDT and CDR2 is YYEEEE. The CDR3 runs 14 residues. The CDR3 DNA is TGTGCCAGCAGCGGCGGGACAGGGGCCTACGAGCAGTACTTC. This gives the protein CASSGGTGAYEQYF.

CDR3 nucleotides: TGTGCCAGTATTAGCGTGAACACCGGGGAGCTGTTTTTT. Translating gives CASISVNTGELFF. The rearrangement uses TRBV19 and TRBJ2-2, with a possible D match to TRBD2 (5 bases). This CDR3 has 13 amino acids. The ends were cut back, 7 bases at V and 1 base at J, with 7 bases in the middle. Germline V gives CDR1 LNHDA, CDR2 SQIVND (reference sequence). Complete variable domain (other parts from reference TRBV19 and TRBJ2-2): DGGITQSPKYLFRKEGQNVTLSCEQNLNHDAMYWYRQDPGQGLRLIYYSQIVNDFQKGDIAEGYSVSREKKESFPLTVTSAQKNPTAFYLCASISVNTGELFFGEGSRLTVL.

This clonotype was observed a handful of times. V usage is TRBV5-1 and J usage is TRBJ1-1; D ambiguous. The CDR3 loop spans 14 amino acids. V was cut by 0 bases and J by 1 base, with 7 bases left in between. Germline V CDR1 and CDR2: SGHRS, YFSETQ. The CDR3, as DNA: TGCGCCAGCAGCTTGGTAGAGGCGAACACTGAAGCTTTCTTT. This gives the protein CASSLVEANTEAFF.

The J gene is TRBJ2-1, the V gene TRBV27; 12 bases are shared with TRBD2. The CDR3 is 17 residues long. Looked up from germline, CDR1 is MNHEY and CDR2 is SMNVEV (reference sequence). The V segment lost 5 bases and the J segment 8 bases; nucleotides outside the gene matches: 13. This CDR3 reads CASSRGTSGQRRYEQFF. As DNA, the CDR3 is TGTGCCAGCAGTCGCGGGACTAGCGGGCAGAGGAGGTATGAGCAGTTCTTC.

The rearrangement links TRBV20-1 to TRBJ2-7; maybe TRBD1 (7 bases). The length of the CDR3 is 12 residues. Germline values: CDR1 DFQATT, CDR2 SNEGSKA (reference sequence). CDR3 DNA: TGCAGGTGGCCCAGGGGGAGGTACGAGCAGTACTTC. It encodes CRWPRGRYEQYF.

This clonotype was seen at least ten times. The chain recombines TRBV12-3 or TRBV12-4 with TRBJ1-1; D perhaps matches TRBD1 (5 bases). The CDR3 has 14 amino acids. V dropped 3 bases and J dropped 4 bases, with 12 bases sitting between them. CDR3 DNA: TGTGCCAGCAGTTTCGACAGAACCGGCACTGAAGCTTTCTTT. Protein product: CASSFDRTGTEAFF.

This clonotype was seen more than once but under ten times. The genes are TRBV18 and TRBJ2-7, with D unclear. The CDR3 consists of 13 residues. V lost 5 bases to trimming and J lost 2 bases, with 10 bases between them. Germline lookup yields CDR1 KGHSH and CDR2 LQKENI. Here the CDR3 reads CASSEQQTYEQYF. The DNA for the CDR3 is TGTGCCAGCTCAGAACAGCAGACCTACGAGCAGTACTTC.

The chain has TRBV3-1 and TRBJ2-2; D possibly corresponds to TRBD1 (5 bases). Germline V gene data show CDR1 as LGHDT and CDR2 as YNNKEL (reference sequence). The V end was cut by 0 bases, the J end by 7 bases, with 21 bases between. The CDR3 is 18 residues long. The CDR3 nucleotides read TGTGCCAGCAGCCAAGATATCCCCCGTTATCGGCAGGGCGGGGAGCTGTTTTTT. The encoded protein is CASSQDIPRYRQGGELFF. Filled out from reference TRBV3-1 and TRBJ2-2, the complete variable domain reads DTAVSQTPKYLVTQMGNDKSIKCEQNLGHDTMYWYKQDSKKFLKIMFSYNNKELIINETVPNRFSPKSPDKAHLNLHINSLELGDSAVYFCASSQDIPRYRQGGELFFGEGSRLTVL.

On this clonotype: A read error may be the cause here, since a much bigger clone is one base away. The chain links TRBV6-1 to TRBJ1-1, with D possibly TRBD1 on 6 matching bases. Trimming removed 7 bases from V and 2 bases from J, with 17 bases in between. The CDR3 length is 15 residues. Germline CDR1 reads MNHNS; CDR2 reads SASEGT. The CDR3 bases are TGTGCCAGCACCCTCTCGGGGGGCGGAAACACTGAAGCTTTCTTT. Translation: CASTLSGGGNTEAFF.

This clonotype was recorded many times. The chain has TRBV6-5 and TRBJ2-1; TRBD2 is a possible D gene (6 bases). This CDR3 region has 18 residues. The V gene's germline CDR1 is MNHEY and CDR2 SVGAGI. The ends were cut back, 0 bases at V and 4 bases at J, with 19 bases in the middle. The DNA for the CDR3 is TGTGCCAGCAGTTACTCCCCCATACGGGACTCCGGGTACAATGAGCAGTTCTTC. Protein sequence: CASSYSPIRDSGYNEQFF.

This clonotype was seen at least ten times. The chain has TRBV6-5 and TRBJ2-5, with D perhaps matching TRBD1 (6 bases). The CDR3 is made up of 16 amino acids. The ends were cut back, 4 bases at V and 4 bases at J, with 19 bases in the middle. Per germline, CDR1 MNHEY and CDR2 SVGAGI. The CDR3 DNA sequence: TGTGCCAGCAGTTTTTACAGGGAGATATTTGCAGAGACCCAGTACTTC. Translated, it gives CASSFYREIFAETQYF.

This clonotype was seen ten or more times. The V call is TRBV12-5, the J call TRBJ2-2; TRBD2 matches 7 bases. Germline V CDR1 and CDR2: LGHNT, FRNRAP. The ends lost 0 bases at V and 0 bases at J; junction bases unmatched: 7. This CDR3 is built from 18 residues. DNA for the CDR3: TGTGCTAGTGGTTTGGTGGCTAGCGGTCTCTCGAACACCGGGGAGCTGTTTTTT. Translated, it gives CASGLVASGLSNTGELFF.

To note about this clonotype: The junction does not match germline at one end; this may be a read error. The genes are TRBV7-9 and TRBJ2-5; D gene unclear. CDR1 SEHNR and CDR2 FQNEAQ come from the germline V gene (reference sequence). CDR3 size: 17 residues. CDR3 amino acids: CASSQGPPGPRLETQYF. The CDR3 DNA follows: TGCGCCAGCAGCCAAGGACCCCCCGGCCCCCGCCTCGAGACCCAGTACTTC. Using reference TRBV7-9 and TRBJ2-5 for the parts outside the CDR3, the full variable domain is DTGVSQNPRHKITKRGQNVTFRCDPISEHNRLYWYRQTLGQGPEFLTYFQNEAQLEKSRLLSDRFSAERPKGSFSTLEIQRTEQGDSAMYLCASSQGPPGPRLETQYFGPGTRLLVL.

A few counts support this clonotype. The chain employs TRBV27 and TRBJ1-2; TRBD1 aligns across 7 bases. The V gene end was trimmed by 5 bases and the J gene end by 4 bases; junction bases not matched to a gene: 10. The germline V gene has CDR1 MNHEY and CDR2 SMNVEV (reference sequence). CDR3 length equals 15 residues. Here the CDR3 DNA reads TGTGCCAGCAGTCCGTCTCGGACAGGCATCTATGGCTACACCTTC. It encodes CASSPSRTGIYGYTF.

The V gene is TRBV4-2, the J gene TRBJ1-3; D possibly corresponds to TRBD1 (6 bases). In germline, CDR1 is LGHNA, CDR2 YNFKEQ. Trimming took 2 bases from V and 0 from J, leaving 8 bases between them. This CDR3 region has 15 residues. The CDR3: CASSQKGDSGNTIYF. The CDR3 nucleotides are TGTGCCAGCAGCCAAAAGGGGGACTCTGGAAACACCATATATTTT.